The TCR beta chain under discussion was sequenced for a study of HIV-infected patients and healthy controls. For the study at large: Early therapy brought no consistent CD8 count shift, though the CD4:CD8 ratio rose a little. Points from the study as a whole: MAIT alpha-chain CDR3s were frequent in healthy controls, depleted in HIV+. Diversity differences between study cohorts were not due to their slight age and sex differences.

About 550 ng RNA was reverse transcribed with alpha and beta constant-region primers. Separate chain-specific third strand synthesis with multiplexing indices produced the alpha and beta libraries. The cDNA received a 5' RACE adapter containing a random hexamer plus an SP2 sequencing primer site. TCRdb reprocessed the 5' RACE reads with MiXCR, giving one entry per CDR3 protein. The sample has thousands of distinct CDR3 sequences; roughly 8.1% are singletons. Germline V gene lookup returns CDR1 MDHEN and CDR2 SYDVKM. This CDR3 has 15 residues. V gave up 10 bases and J gave up 4 bases; unmatched junction bases: 12. This clonotype was picked up many times. Its antigen is not identified. Antiretroviral therapy had run roughly three months, about 14 weeks, before follow-up blood collection. Whole blood was used without fractionation, so all unsorted peripheral T cells were included.

Sample: blood, taken during antiretroviral therapy. The chain carries TRBV28 and TRBJ1-5; 8 bases align to TRBD1. The sequence came from an adult with HIV infection. The CDR3 is CANGQGALRNQPQHF. The CDR3, as DNA: TGTGCCAACGGACAGGGCGCCTTGAGGAATCAGCCCCAGCATTTT.